This record covers a single T cell receptor beta chain. This sample is drawn from a study of blood T cell repertoires in COVID-19. Sequencing used immunoSEQ multiplex PCR; TCRdb keeps in-frame clones, though not all of them. The sample shows around 620,000 clones, 85% to 90% of them seen only once. The germline V gene has CDR1 SNHLY and CDR2 FYNNEI. Trimming took 6 bases from V and 7 from J; bases not matched to a gene: 6. This CDR3 region has 15 residues. Sequencing was done on a sample of peripheral blood. This receptor was identified in a woman in her late teens or twenties with acute or convalescent COVID-19. The chain couples TRBV2 to TRBJ1-6; 10 bases are shared with TRBD1. CDR3 in DNA: TGTGCCAGCAGGGAGACAGGGGGCAAAAATTCACCCCTCCACTTT. Protein product: CASRETGGKNSPLHF.